The 18 T cell receptor beta chains given below trace back to one sample, sequenced in a study of blood T cell repertoires in COVID-19. Sequencing used immunoSEQ multiplex PCR; TCRdb keeps in-frame clones, though not all of them. The data hold around 200,000 clones, with about nine tenths observed a single time. Input material: PBMCs or T cells enriched from blood (not recorded which). These receptors were obtained from a man aged 18-30 years with acute COVID-19.

The J gene is TRBJ2-7, the V gene TRBV9; D unresolved. CDR3 size: 14 residues. V was cut by 0 bases and J by 6 bases, with 13 bases left in between. Germline V gene sequence: CDR1 SGDLS, CDR2 YYNGEE. Here the CDR3 reads CASSVGMEPGEQYF. In DNA, the CDR3 is TGTGCCAGCAGCGTAGGTATGGAGCCGGGCGAGCAGTACTTC.

The V and J genes are TRBV6-5 and TRBJ1-5; possibly TRBD1 for D (6 bases). CDR1 MNHEY and CDR2 SVGAGI come from the germline V gene. V lost 2 bases, J lost 2 bases, and 10 bases lay in between. The CDR3 length is 15 residues. CDR3 residues: CASSYTGSGNQPQHF. The CDR3 DNA sequence: TGTGCCAGCAGTTACACAGGGTCGGGCAATCAGCCCCAGCATTTT.

The CDR3 region is CASSEQTSSYEQYF. The CDR3, as DNA: TGTGCCAGCAGCGAACAGACTAGTTCCTACGAGCAGTACTTC. The chain uses TRBV7-2 and TRBJ2-7, with a tentative D call TRBD2 (6 bases). The V and J ends lost 5 bases and 1 base respectively, with 12 bases between them. Germline assignment: CDR1 SGHTA and CDR2 FQGNSA. The CDR3 has 14 amino acids.

The gene calls are TRBV4-1 and TRBJ1-1; D might be TRBD1 (5 bases). CDR1 is MGHRA, CDR2 YSYEKL, per germline. The CDR3 is 16 amino acids. V lost 0 bases to trimming and J lost 7 bases, with 18 bases between them. The DNA of the CDR3 is TGCGCCAGCAGCCAAGAGTCCGTGGGGTCGGGACTTGAAGCTTTCTTT. This encodes CASSQESVGSGLEAFF.

The chain employs TRBV9 and TRBJ2-3, with 7 nucleotides matching TRBD2. The CDR3 length is 17 residues. J gave up 5 bases and V 4 bases, and 16 bases lay outside the gene matches. Germline V gene sequence: CDR1 SGDLS, CDR2 YYNGEE. The CDR3 DNA sequence: TGTGCCAGCAGCCCCCGAACAGTCGGGACTATCAAAGATACGCAGTATTTT. Translation: CASSPRTVGTIKDTQYF. Supplemented by reference TRBV9 and TRBJ2-3, the full variable domain reads DSGVTQTPKHLITATGQRVTLRCSPRSGDLSVYWYQQSLDQGLQFLIQYYNGEERAKGNILERFSAQQFPDLHSELNLSSLELGDSALYFCASSPRTVGTIKDTQYFGPGTRLTVL.

The rearrangement uses TRBV9 and TRBJ2-1; 8 bases align to TRBD2. Unmatched junction bases numbered 15, after V lost 4 bases and J lost 9 bases. Germline V CDR1 and CDR2: SGDLS, YYNGEE. CDR3 length equals 16 residues. CDR3 sequence: CASSLTGTRGNTEQFF. In DNA, the CDR3 is TGTGCCAGCAGCCTCACCGGGACTAGGGGAAATACTGAGCAGTTCTTC. The complete variable domain, with remaining parts taken from reference TRBV9 and TRBJ2-1, reads DSGVTQTPKHLITATGQRVTLRCSPRSGDLSVYWYQQSLDQGLQFLIQYYNGEERAKGNILERFSAQQFPDLHSELNLSSLELGDSALYFCASSLTGTRGNTEQFFGPGTRLTVL.

This clone was observed a handful of times. The chain couples TRBV6-6 to TRBJ1-2; 10 positions match TRBD1. Looked up from germline, CDR1 is MNHNY and CDR2 is SVGAGI (reference sequence). J lost 8 bases, V lost 5 bases, and 5 bases had no gene match. This CDR3 comprises 13 residues. The CDR3 loop reads CASSGTGEGGYTF. In nucleotides, the CDR3 is TGTGCCAGCAGTGGGACAGGGGAAGGAGGCTACACCTTC.

This chain joins TRBV2 and TRBJ2-5; 12 positions match TRBD2. The J segment lost 5 bases and the V segment lost 5 bases, leaving 6 bases of the junction unmatched. The CDR3 sequence is 15 residues long. Germline V gives CDR1 SNHLY, CDR2 FYNNEI. The CDR3: CASSNRLAGAETQYF. CDR3 bases: TGTGCCAGCAGTAACCGACTAGCGGGAGCTGAGACCCAGTACTTC.

The chain combines TRBV28 with TRBJ2-5; tentatively, D is TRBD2 (6 bases). The V end lost 8 bases, the J end lost 4 bases, and 11 bases lay between the germline ends. Germline CDR1 reads MDHEN; CDR2 reads SYDVKM. The CDR3 has 12 amino acids. The CDR3 DNA sequence: TGTGCCAGCTCCGGGGGTGGAGAGACCCAGTACTTC. It encodes CASSGGGETQYF.

This sequence joins TRBV7-2 and TRBJ1-3; D is unclear. The CDR3 extends over 15 amino acids. Per the germline V gene, CDR1 is SGHTA and CDR2 is FQGNSA. With 1 base removed from V and 0 bases from J, the gap between germline ends came to 7 bases. The CDR3 nucleotides are TGTGCCAGCAGCTTAGACAACAGCTCTGGAAACACCATATATTTT. This sequence encodes CASSLDNSSGNTIYF.

The chain has TRBV27 and TRBJ1-2; D is unresolved. The CDR3 consists of 13 residues. Between the trimmed V and J ends, which lost 1 base and 4 bases, there was a span of 7 bases. CDR1 is MNHEY and CDR2 is SMNVEV in the germline V gene (reference sequence). In nucleotides, the CDR3 is TGTGCCAGCAGTTTATTGCCCAGCTATGGCTACACCTTC. Protein: CASSLLPSYGYTF.

The V call is TRBV7-9, the J call TRBJ1-2; TRBD1 agrees at 7 bases. This CDR3 has 15 amino acids. Germline V gene lookup returns CDR1 SEHNR and CDR2 FQNEAQ (reference sequence). The ends lost 1 base at V and 8 bases at J; junction bases unmatched: 10. The CDR3 region is CASSLVMTGRNGYTF. CDR3 in DNA: TGTGCCAGCAGCTTAGTCATGACAGGGCGGAACGGCTACACCTTC. The full variable domain, in which reference TRBV7-9 and TRBJ1-2 provide the parts outside the CDR3, is DTGVSQNPRHKITKRGQNVTFRCDPISEHNRLYWYRQTLGQGPEFLTYFQNEAQLEKSRLLSDRFSAERPKGSFSTLEIQRTEQGDSAMYLCASSLVMTGRNGYTFGSGTRLTVV.

The V gene is TRBV10-3, the J gene TRBJ1-1; maybe TRBD1 (5 bases). The V gene's germline CDR1 is ENHRY and CDR2 SYGVKD. V shed 1 base and J shed 0 bases, with 12 bases lying between them. This CDR3 spans 16 amino acids. CDR3 DNA sequence: TGTGCCATCAGTGAGTTCTCAACAGGACTGAACACTGAAGCTTTCTTT. Encoded protein: CAISEFSTGLNTEAFF.

This chain connects TRBV27 to TRBJ1-6, with 7 bases identical to TRBD1. Unmatched junction bases numbered 10, after V lost 10 bases and J lost 7 bases. CDR1 and CDR2 (germline): MNHEY, SMNVEV (reference sequence). The CDR3 length is 14 residues. The CDR3 protein is CATSDREGNSPLHF. The CDR3 region has the DNA TGTGCCACCTCCGACAGGGAAGGGAATTCACCCCTCCACTTT.

A single count supports this clone. The chain combines TRBV19 with TRBJ2-3, with 7 bases that match TRBD2. V was clipped by 7 bases and J by 0 bases; unmatched bases: 10. This CDR3 is built from 16 residues. CDR1 is LNHDA, CDR2 SQIVND, per germline (reference sequence). CDR3 coding DNA: TGTGCCAGTAAATTGAGCGGGACCTTTAGCACAGATACGCAGTATTTT. Protein product: CASKLSGTFSTDTQYF. The full variable domain, completed using reference TRBV19 and TRBJ2-3, is DGGITQSPKYLFRKEGQNVTLSCEQNLNHDAMYWYRQDPGQGLRLIYYSQIVNDFQKGDIAEGYSVSREKKESFPLTVTSAQKNPTAFYLCASKLSGTFSTDTQYFGPGTRLTVL.

The V and J genes are TRBV5-1 and TRBJ2-2; the match to TRBD1 covers 9 bases. Germline CDR1 is SGHRS and CDR2 is YFSETQ. V gave up 2 bases and J gave up 0 bases; unmatched junction bases: 11. There are 19 residues in the CDR3. As DNA, the CDR3 is TGCGCCAGCAGCTTTAGGGACAGGGACGCCTTGACGAACACCGGGGAGCTGTTTTTT. It codes for CASSFRDRDALTNTGELFF.

The V and J genes are TRBV18 and TRBJ2-5, with D possibly matching TRBD2 (5 bases). V was clipped by 3 bases and J by 2 bases, with 10 bases between them. Germline V gene sequence: CDR1 KGHSH, CDR2 LQKENI. CDR3 size: 14 residues. CDR3: CASSPYGKQETQYF. The DNA for the CDR3 is TGTGCCAGCTCACCTTACGGGAAACAAGAGACCCAGTACTTC.

V is TRBV19 and J is TRBJ2-1; D uncertain. The CDR3 is 15 amino acids. Germline V CDR1 and CDR2: LNHDA, SQIVND (reference sequence). Deletions cut 7 bases from V and 6 bases from J, with 19 bases between. For the CDR3, the DNA is TGTGCCAGTACCTTTTCCTCCTCCCTTCGCAATGAGCAGTTCTTC. Translating gives CASTFSSSLRNEQFF. The entire variable domain, with the rest obtained from reference TRBV19 and TRBJ2-1, is as follows: DGGITQSPKYLFRKEGQNVTLSCEQNLNHDAMYWYRQDPGQGLRLIYYSQIVNDFQKGDIAEGYSVSREKKESFPLTVTSAQKNPTAFYLCASTFSSSLRNEQFFGPGTRLTVL.